The rows below give T cell receptor beta chains drawn from one sample of a study of blood T cell repertoires in COVID-19. TCRdb's copy holds only in-frame clones and misses some; the assay was immunoSEQ multiplex PCR. The repertoire holds 300,000 or so clones, with approximately 87% as singletons. The specimen sequenced was peripheral blood. These receptors all come from a woman younger than 45 with COVID-19, enrolled during active disease. Each CDR3 is given with its conserved first and last residue. D genes are given only for firm matches. Clone sizes are given selectively: once, few, many, or a class where the clone is expanded.

cdr3_nt,cdr3_aa,cdr3_length,clone_size,v_call,d_call,j_call
TGCGCCAGCAGCCAAGAGACAGGGCGAAACTATGGCTACACCTTC,CASSQETGRNYGYTF,15,.,TRBV4-1,TRBD1,TRBJ1-2
TGTGCCAGCAGGGGGTATACAGGGGATAGCAATCAGCCCCAGCATTTT,CASRGYTGDSNQPQHF,16,.,TRBV2,TRBD1,TRBJ1-5
TGTGCCAGCGTCTCACAACCAGGACTAGTAGGTTCTGGGGCCAACGTCCTGACTTTC,CASVSQPGLVGSGANVLTF,19,.,TRBV5-4,TRBD2,TRBJ2-6
TGTGCCAGCAGCACCGGACAGGGCAAGGACACTGAAGCTTTCTTT,CASSTGQGKDTEAFF,15,.,TRBV5-4,TRBD1,TRBJ1-1
TGTGCCAGTAGCCAACAACCGAACACTGAAGCTTTCTTT,CASSQQPNTEAFF,13,.,TRBV19,.,TRBJ1-1
TGTGCCAGCAGCTTTGCAGGGGGCACTGAAGCTTTCTTT,CASSFAGGTEAFF,13,.,TRBV7-2,TRBD1,TRBJ1-1
TGTGCCAGCAGTCACCGGGACAGGGTGTTGAAAGCTTTCTTT,CASSHRDRVLKAFF,14,.,TRBV28,TRBD1,TRBJ1-1
TGTGCCAGCAGCTTACTGGACAGCCTTTACAATGAGCAGTTCTTC,CASSLLDSLYNEQFF,15,.,TRBV7-9,.,TRBJ2-1
TGCGCCAGCAGCGTGGACAGCTTCGCCTCTGGAAACACCATATATTTT,CASSVDSFASGNTIYF,16,.,TRBV5-1,.,TRBJ1-3
TGTGCCAGCAGTGTAGTAGACACCATATATTTT,CASSVVDTIYF,11,.,TRBV2,.,TRBJ1-3
TGTGCCAGCTCTTCAGATTTAACCGGGGAGCTGTTTTTT,CASSSDLTGELFF,13,.,TRBV18,.,TRBJ2-2
TGTGCCAGCAGTGTAGGGGGAACGACTATTGGGGGCTACACCTTC,CASSVGGTTIGGYTF,15,.,TRBV2,.,TRBJ1-2
TGTGCCAGCAGCCTTTCACAGGGGGCAGGCACTGAAGCTTTCTTT,CASSLSQGAGTEAFF,15,.,TRBV7-9,TRBD1,TRBJ1-1
TGTGCCAGCAGAAGAGTGGGCAGGGCGGACGAGCAGTACTTC,CASRRVGRADEQYF,14,.,TRBV6-6,.,TRBJ2-7
TGCAGCGTTGACTTGACAGGGACGAACACTGAAGCTTTCTTT,CSVDLTGTNTEAFF,14,.,TRBV29-1,TRBD1,TRBJ1-1
TGTGCCAGCAGTGACCGGACAGGAACTGCTGGAAACACCATATATTTT,CASSDRTGTAGNTIYF,16,.,TRBV25-1,TRBD1,TRBJ1-3
TGTGCCAGCACAAATTACAGGGGAGGCACAGATACGCAGTATTTT,CASTNYRGGTDTQYF,15,.,TRBV18,TRBD1,TRBJ2-3
TGTGCCAGCAGCAACGGGGCAGGGGATCCCGGGGAGCTGTTTTTT,CASSNGAGDPGELFF,15,.,TRBV7-3,.,TRBJ2-2
TGTGCCAGTACTCTAGGTACAAGGAGCCGACACAATGAGCAGTTCTTC,CASTLGTRSRHNEQFF,16,.,TRBV19,.,TRBJ2-1
TGTGCCAGCAAATTTTTCGCCTGTAGCTACGAGCAGTACTTC,CASKFFACSYEQYF,14,.,TRBV5-7,.,TRBJ2-7
TGTGCCAGCTTCGCGAGCAATCAGCCCCAGCATTTT,CASFASNQPQHF,12,once,TRBV28,.,TRBJ1-5
TGTGCCAGCAGCGAAATCCCAGGGGGAGTTGAAGAGACCCAGTACTTC,CASSEIPGGVEETQYF,16,.,TRBV7-9,TRBD1,TRBJ2-5
TGTGCCAGCAGCCAAGACCAGTTACCATATCAGCCCCAGCATTTT,CASSQDQLPYQPQHF,15,.,TRBV3-1/TRBV3-2,.,TRBJ1-5
TGCGCCAGCAGCTTACAGGGGGCCGGGTCGAACACTGAAGCTTTCTTT,CASSLQGAGSNTEAFF,16,.,TRBV5-1,TRBD1,TRBJ1-1
TGTGCCAGTAGTATATCGGACTCCCCCACCGCAGATACGCAGTATTTT,CASSISDSPTADTQYF,16,.,TRBV19,.,TRBJ2-3
TGTGCCAGCTCACCCCCCCTGGCGGGAGGCTCGCACGAGCAGTACTTC,CASSPPLAGGSHEQYF,16,.,TRBV18,TRBD2,TRBJ2-7
TGTGCCAGCAGTTTATTCCCTCGGGGAAGCTATGGCTACACCTTC,CASSLFPRGSYGYTF,15,.,TRBV27,.,TRBJ1-2
TGTGCCAGCAGTTTCGGTGCAGGGAGGGACGAGCAGTACTTC,CASSFGAGRDEQYF,14,once,TRBV28,TRBD2,TRBJ2-7
TGTGCCAGCAGTGTCGTCCGGGACAGTTATGGCTACACCTTC,CASSVVRDSYGYTF,14,few,TRBV2,TRBD1,TRBJ1-2
TGTGCCAGCTCACAGACTAGCGGGAGAGATTACGAGCAGTACTTC,CASSQTSGRDYEQYF,15,.,TRBV18,TRBD2,TRBJ2-7
TGTGCCAGCAGCCCTCAACCCCTAGCGGGAGGGCCGGGAACCGGGGAGCTGTTTTTT,CASSPQPLAGGPGTGELFF,19,once,TRBV7-6,TRBD2,TRBJ2-2
TGCGCCAGCAGCGCGACTACGAGCTCCTACAATGAGCAGTTCTTC,CASSATTSSYNEQFF,15,.,TRBV5-1,.,TRBJ2-1
TGTGCCAGTAGTTCAGGGGGCTTGGGCTATGGCTACACCTTC,CASSSGGLGYGYTF,14,.,TRBV19,TRBD1,TRBJ1-2
TGTGCCAGCAGAACCGGGACAATTGGGGCCAACGTCCTGACTTTC,CASRTGTIGANVLTF,15,.,TRBV28,.,TRBJ2-6
TGTGCCAGCAGCCTTGACAGGGGGTTCACTGAAGCTTTCTTT,CASSLDRGFTEAFF,14,once,TRBV7-3,TRBD1,TRBJ1-1
TGTGCCAGCAGCTTAGACGTAGGAGCTAGAAGCTCCTACAATGAGCAGTTCTTC,CASSLDVGARSSYNEQFF,18,.,TRBV7-9,.,TRBJ2-1
TGTGCCATCAGTGAGCTATTTCAGACTAGCGGGGGTACCCACAATGAGCAGTTCTTC,CAISELFQTSGGTHNEQFF,19,.,TRBV10-3,TRBD2,TRBJ2-1
TGTGCCAGCAGCCAGGGACTAGCGGGAGTCGGGGAGCTGTTTTTT,CASSQGLAGVGELFF,15,.,TRBV11-3,TRBD2,TRBJ2-2
TGTGCCAGCAGCTCGGGACAGGGGGCGTCCTACGAGCAGTACTTC,CASSSGQGASYEQYF,15,.,TRBV11-2,TRBD1,TRBJ2-7
TGTGCCAGCAGACAACAGGGGGCGGGGCAGCCCCAGCATTTT,CASRQQGAGQPQHF,14,once,TRBV28,TRBD1,TRBJ1-5
TGTGCCAGTAGTATAGGGACAGGGGGTGTTCAGCCCCAGCATTTT,CASSIGTGGVQPQHF,15,once,TRBV19,TRBD1,TRBJ1-5
TGTGCCACCCAGCGGGAGGGCCGCTACAATGAGCAGTTCTTC,CATQREGRYNEQFF,14,.,TRBV5-4,TRBD2,TRBJ2-1